These T cell receptor beta chains were read from a single sample in a study of blood T cell repertoires in COVID-19. The assay was immunoSEQ multiplex PCR, and TCRdb's table has in-frame clones only and misses some. The repertoire holds 100,000 to 120,000 clones, approximately 65% seen once, with around 8% in the top ten. The sequenced material came from peripheral blood. The receptors were gathered from a woman between 55 and 75 years old with acute or convalescent COVID-19. The CDR3 runs from the conserved cysteine through the conserved F or W. Each record gives: D gene, J gene, V gene, clone size, CDR3 protein, CDR3 DNA. D genes are given only for firm matches. Clone size is stated in some rows and not others, as once, few, many or a class when expanded.

D gene: TRBD1; J gene: TRBJ1-5; V gene: TRBV9; clone size: .; CDR3 protein: CASSGGDRNQPQHF; CDR3 DNA: TGTGCCAGCAGCGGGGGGGACAGGAATCAGCCCCAGCATTTT
D gene: TRBD1; J gene: TRBJ1-1; V gene: TRBV12-3/TRBV12-4; clone size: .; CDR3 protein: CASSLKGATEAFF; CDR3 DNA: TGTGCCAGCAGTTTAAAGGGGGCTACTGAAGCTTTCTTT
D gene: .; J gene: TRBJ2-4; V gene: TRBV10-3; clone size: few; CDR3 protein: CAISDRQGYGKNIQYF; CDR3 DNA: TGTGCCATCAGTGATAGGCAGGGGTATGGCAAAAACATTCAGTACTTC
D gene: TRBD1; J gene: TRBJ1-1; V gene: TRBV19; clone size: .; CDR3 protein: CASSISGQGARADMNTEAFF; CDR3 DNA: TGTGCCAGTAGTATCTCGGGACAGGGGGCGCGAGCTGACATGAACACTGAAGCTTTCTTT
D gene: .; J gene: TRBJ2-5; V gene: TRBV18; clone size: .; CDR3 protein: CASSPGRIQETQYF; CDR3 DNA: TGTGCCAGCTCACCAGGCAGGATCCAAGAGACCCAGTACTTC
D gene: TRBD2; J gene: TRBJ2-3; V gene: TRBV7-6; clone size: .; CDR3 protein: CASSHIGGGALGTQYF; CDR3 DNA: TGTGCCAGCAGCCACATCGGCGGGGGGGCCTTGGGTACGCAGTATTTT
D gene: .; J gene: TRBJ1-3; V gene: TRBV3-1/TRBV3-2; clone size: .; CDR3 protein: CASSHGQNGNTIYF; CDR3 DNA: TGTGCCAGCAGCCATGGCCAAAACGGAAACACCATATATTTT
D gene: TRBD1; J gene: TRBJ2-1; V gene: TRBV6-5; clone size: .; CDR3 protein: CASSSGTGRNEQFF; CDR3 DNA: TGTGCCAGCAGTTCCGGGACAGGGAGAAATGAGCAGTTCTTC
D gene: TRBD1; J gene: TRBJ1-2; V gene: TRBV6-5; clone size: .; CDR3 protein: CASSFANRGTTYTF; CDR3 DNA: TGTGCCAGCAGTTTCGCCAACAGGGGGACAACCTACACCTTC
D gene: .; J gene: TRBJ2-5; V gene: TRBV5-4; clone size: .; CDR3 protein: CASSLGTTKETQYF; CDR3 DNA: TGTGCCAGCAGCTTGGGGACTACTAAAGAGACCCAGTACTTC
D gene: .; J gene: TRBJ1-4; V gene: TRBV2; clone size: .; CDR3 protein: CASSPQGPTATNEKLFF; CDR3 DNA: TGTGCCAGCAGTCCTCAGGGGCCAACCGCAACTAATGAAAAACTGTTTTTT